These 18 T cell receptor beta chains came from one sample sequenced in a study of neurological immune-mediated disorders. TCRdb reprocessed the 5' RACE reads via MiXCR and lists one record per CDR3 protein. The sample consists of nearly 30,000 distinct CDR3 sequences, roughly a sixth of them appearing once. The time point was: technical triplicate 3. Sequenced: CD4+ T cells from blood. Receptor source: a female donor with HTLV-1-associated myelopathy (HAM/TSP).

This clonotype was recorded at least ten times. This chain joins TRBV7-2 and TRBJ2-3; 8 bases fit TRBD2. Per the germline V gene, CDR1 is SGHTA and CDR2 is FQGNSA. V shed 2 bases and J 3 bases; nucleotides not matched to a gene: 4. CDR3 length: 15 amino acids. CDR3 DNA: TGTGCCAGCAGCTTAACTAGCGGAGCTACAGATACGCAGTATTTT. This codes for CASSLTSGATDTQYF.

This clonotype has at least ten counts. The chain recombines TRBV29-1 with TRBJ2-5, with 7 nucleotides matching TRBD2. This CDR3 has 14 residues. CDR1 SQVTM and CDR2 ANQGSEA come from the germline V gene. Germline trimming cut 3 bases from V and 1 base from J; bases unmatched to any gene: 5. CDR3 loop: CSVEGDYSQETQYF. The CDR3 DNA reads TGCAGCGTTGAGGGGGACTACTCCCAAGAGACCCAGTACTTC. Full variable domain (rest looked up from reference TRBV29-1 and TRBJ2-5): SAVISQKPSRDICQRGTSLTIQCQVDSQVTMMFWYRQQPGQSLTLIATANQGSEATYESGFVIDKFPISRPNLTFSTLTVSNMSPEDSSIYLCSVEGDYSQETQYFGPGTRLLVL.

This clonotype was counted many times. The chain recombines TRBV4-3 with TRBJ2-5, with D maybe TRBD1 (5 bases). V shed 1 base and J shed 7 bases, with 13 bases lying between them. Germline assignment: CDR1 LGHNA and CDR2 YSLEER. This CDR3 comprises 14 residues. CDR3 region: CASSQGSGQVTQYF. The CDR3 nucleotides are TGCGCCAGCAGCCAAGGTTCAGGGCAGGTGACCCAGTACTTC.

CDR3 nucleotide sequence: TGTAACAGCACCCGGGACAGGGATTCCAATGAGCAGTTCTTC. This sequence encodes CNSTRDRDSNEQFF. The V call is TRBV2, the J call TRBJ2-1; TRBD1 matches 9 bases. The CDR3 runs 14 residues. The germline CDR1 and CDR2 sequences are SNHLY and FYNNEI.

CDR3 sequence (DNA): TGTGCCAGCAGCTTAGCTCTAGCGGGGGGCCTCAATGAGCAGTTCTTC. It encodes CASSLALAGGLNEQFF. The chain uses TRBV7-3 and TRBJ2-1; 11 nucleotides align to TRBD2. CDR1 and CDR2 from the germline V gene are SGHTA and FQGTGA. The V segment lost 2 bases and the J segment 6 bases; nucleotides outside the gene matches: 6. The CDR3 has 16 amino acids.

The sample holds many counts of this clonotype. The CDR3 is CASSLLAGSYEQYF. CDR3 in DNA: TGTGCCAGCAGTTTACTAGCGGGCTCCTACGAGCAGTACTTC. J is TRBJ2-7 and V is TRBV12-3 or TRBV12-4; 8 nucleotides align to TRBD2. The CDR3 has 14 residues. The V and J ends lost 2 bases and 0 bases, in that order; junction bases with no gene match: 0.

The chain couples TRBV20-1 to TRBJ2-7, with a possible D match to TRBD2 (6 bases). From germline, CDR1 is DFQATT and CDR2 SNEGSKA (reference sequence). CDR3 length: 13 amino acids. The CDR3 sequence: CSAQGGESDEQYF. CDR3 sequence (DNA): TGCAGCGCGCAGGGCGGGGAATCTGACGAGCAGTACTTC.

Relative to its sample, this clonotype is medium-sized. This chain connects TRBV15 to TRBJ2-1; the D gene is possibly TRBD1 (6 bases). Germline CDR1 and CDR2: LNHNV and YYDKDF (reference sequence). This CDR3 has 12 residues. Trimming took 1 base from V and 9 from J, leaving 7 bases between them. CDR3 DNA: TGTGCCACCAGCAGAGCAGGGGTTGAGCAGTTCTTC. This sequence encodes CATSRAGVEQFF.

This clonotype was detected many times. The rearrangement links TRBV5-1 to TRBJ2-2; D unclear. There are 13 residues in the CDR3. Trimming removed 1 base from V and 7 bases from J, with 8 bases in between. CDR1 and CDR2 (germline): SGHRS, YFSETQ. For the CDR3, the DNA is TGCGCCAGCAGCTTGAAGGAATTCGGGGAGCTGTTTTTT. Protein: CASSLKEFGELFF.

At least ten counts were recorded for this clonotype. V usage is TRBV20-1 and J usage is TRBJ1-2; D call uncertain. The CDR3 is made up of 11 amino acids. V was clipped by 4 bases and J by 7 bases, with 10 bases between them. Germline V lookup: CDR1 DFQATT, CDR2 SNEGSKA (reference sequence). CDR3 nucleotide sequence: TGCAGTGCTACCAGTGGAGGTGGCTACACCTTC. This codes for CSATSGGGYTF.

This clonotype occurred many times. The chain links TRBV18 to TRBJ1-2, with unresolved D. V lost 0 bases and J 1 base, leaving 6 bases between the germline ends. CDR3 length: 14 residues. Germline V gene data show CDR1 as KGHSH and CDR2 as LQKENI. CDR3 loop: CASSPPAFNYGYTF. The CDR3 bases are TGTGCCAGCTCACCACCTGCTTTTAACTATGGCTACACCTTC.

This clonotype was recorded at least ten times. As DNA, the CDR3 is TGTGCCAGCAGTTTAGGTCAGGGGGTAGCCAAAAACATTCAGTACTTC. Translated: CASSLGQGVAKNIQYF. The gene calls are TRBV12-3 or TRBV12-4 and TRBJ2-4; 7 bases line up with TRBD1. J lost 0 bases, V lost 1 base, and 3 bases had no gene match. The CDR3 loop spans 16 amino acids.

This clonotype was seen repeatedly, ten times or more. The chain links TRBV28 to TRBJ2-3; D perhaps matches TRBD2 (6 bases). The CDR3 is made up of 18 amino acids. Germline CDR1 reads MDHEN; CDR2 reads SYDVKM. The ends were cut back, 8 bases at V and 2 bases at J, with 26 bases in the middle. The CDR3 loop reads CASLNPSSTAGLTDTQYF. The DNA of the CDR3 is TGTGCCAGCCTCAACCCTAGCTCTACAGCGGGTCTCACAGATACGCAGTATTTT.

This clonotype was seen at least ten times. The chain recombines TRBV20-1 with TRBJ2-1; no clear D gene. CDR3 length: 13 residues. The germline CDR1 and CDR2 sequences are DFQATT and SNEGSKA (reference sequence). Trimming took 3 bases from V and 6 from J, leaving 12 bases between them. For the CDR3, the DNA is TGCAGTGCTAGTTTTTACCAATCCAATGAGCAGTTCTTC. Protein sequence: CSASFYQSNEQFF.

This clonotype was recorded many times. The CDR3 sequence is CASSYSNYGYTF. The DNA for the CDR3 is TGTGCCAGCAGTTACTCCAACTATGGCTACACCTTC. The gene calls are TRBV6-2 or TRBV6-3 and TRBJ1-2, with D unresolved. The germline CDR1 and CDR2 sequences are MNHEY and SVGEGT. The CDR3 is made up of 12 amino acids. Trimming took off 0 bases at V and 2 bases at J, with 1 base between the two ends.

As to this clonotype: A much larger clone differs by one base, so this may be a read error. The genes are TRBV20-1 and TRBJ1-1, with D unresolved. Germline loops: CDR1 DFQATT, CDR2 SNEGSKA (reference sequence). The ends were cut back, 0 bases at V and 6 bases at J, with 17 bases in the middle. This CDR3 is built from 15 residues. The DNA of the CDR3 is TGCAGTGCTAGAGATTCAGTGAACCGCCACCCTGAAGCTTTCTTT. It translates to CSARDSVNRHPEAFF.

This clonotype was seen ten or more times. The chain recombines TRBV20-1 with TRBJ2-2; 7 bases line up with TRBD2. Germline V gene lookup returns CDR1 DFQATT and CDR2 SNEGSKA (reference sequence). CDR3 size: 15 residues. Losses at the gene ends were 3 bases for V and 6 bases for J; bases not matched to a gene: 10. CDR3: CSASPSGKVSGELFF. CDR3 DNA sequence: TGCAGTGCTAGCCCCAGCGGGAAGGTATCCGGGGAGCTGTTTTTT.

This clonotype was found many times. This chain links TRBV19 with TRBJ1-5, with a weak D call TRBD1 (6 bases). CDR3 length: 14 residues. V lost 6 bases, J lost 6 bases, and 15 bases lay in between. Germline values: CDR1 LNHDA, CDR2 SQIVND (reference sequence). The CDR3 DNA sequence: TGTGCCAGTAGCGGCGACAGGTTCGGTCAGCCCCAGCATTTT. Protein sequence: CASSGDRFGQPQHF. Full variable domain (remainder filled in from reference TRBV19 and TRBJ1-5): DGGITQSPKYLFRKEGQNVTLSCEQNLNHDAMYWYRQDPGQGLRLIYYSQIVNDFQKGDIAEGYSVSREKKESFPLTVTSAQKNPTAFYLCASSGDRFGQPQHFGDGTRLSIL.